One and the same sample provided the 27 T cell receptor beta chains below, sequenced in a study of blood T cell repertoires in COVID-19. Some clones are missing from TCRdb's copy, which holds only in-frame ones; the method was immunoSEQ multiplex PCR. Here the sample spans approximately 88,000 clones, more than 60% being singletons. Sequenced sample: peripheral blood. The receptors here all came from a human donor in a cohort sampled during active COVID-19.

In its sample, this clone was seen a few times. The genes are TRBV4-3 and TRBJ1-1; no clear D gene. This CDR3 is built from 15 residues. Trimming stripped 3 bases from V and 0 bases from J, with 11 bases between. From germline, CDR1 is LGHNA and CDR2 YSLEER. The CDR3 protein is CASSQGLALNTEAFF. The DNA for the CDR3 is TGCGCCAGCAGCCAGGGCCTTGCACTGAACACTGAAGCTTTCTTT.

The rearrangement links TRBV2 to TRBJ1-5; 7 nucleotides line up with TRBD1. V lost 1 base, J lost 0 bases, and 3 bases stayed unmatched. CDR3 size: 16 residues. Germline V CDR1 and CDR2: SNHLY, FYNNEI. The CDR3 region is CASSEGTGNSNQPQHF. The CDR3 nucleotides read TGTGCCAGCAGTGAAGGGACAGGCAATAGCAATCAGCCCCAGCATTTT.

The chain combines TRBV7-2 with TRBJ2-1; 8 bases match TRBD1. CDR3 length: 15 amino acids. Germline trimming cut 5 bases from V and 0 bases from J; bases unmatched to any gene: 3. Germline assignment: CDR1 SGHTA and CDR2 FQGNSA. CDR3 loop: CASSRDRSSYNEQFF. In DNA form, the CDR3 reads TGTGCCAGCAGCCGGGACAGGAGCTCCTACAATGAGCAGTTCTTC.

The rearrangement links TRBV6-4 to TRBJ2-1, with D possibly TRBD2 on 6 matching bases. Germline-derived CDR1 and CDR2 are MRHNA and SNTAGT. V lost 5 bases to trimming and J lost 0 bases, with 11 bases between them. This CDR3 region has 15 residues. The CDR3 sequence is CASSKDGSSYNEQFF. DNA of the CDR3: TGTGCCAGCAGTAAAGACGGGAGCTCCTACAATGAGCAGTTCTTC.

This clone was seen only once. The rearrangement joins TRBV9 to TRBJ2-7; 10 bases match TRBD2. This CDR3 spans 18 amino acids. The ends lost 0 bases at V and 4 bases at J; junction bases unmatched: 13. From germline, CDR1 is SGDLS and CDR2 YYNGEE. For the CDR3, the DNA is TGTGCCAGCAGCGTAGATTCCGGAGCTAGCGGGAGCATGTACGAGCAGTACTTC. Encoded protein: CASSVDSGASGSMYEQYF.

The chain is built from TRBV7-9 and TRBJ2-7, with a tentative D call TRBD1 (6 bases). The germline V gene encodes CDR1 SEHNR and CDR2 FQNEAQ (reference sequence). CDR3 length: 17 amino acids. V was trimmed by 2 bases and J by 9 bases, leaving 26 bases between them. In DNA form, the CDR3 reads TGTGCCAGCAGCTTACCCCCCACCGGGACAAGCCTTTTAGGGCAGTACTTC. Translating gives CASSLPPTGTSLLGQYF.

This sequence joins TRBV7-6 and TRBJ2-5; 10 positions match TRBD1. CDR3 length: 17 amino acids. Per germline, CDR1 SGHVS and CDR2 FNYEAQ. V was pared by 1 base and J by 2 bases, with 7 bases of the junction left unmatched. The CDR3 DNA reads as TGTGCCAGCAGCTTAGGACAGGGGGCGTTTATACAAGAGACCCAGTACTTC. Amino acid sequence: CASSLGQGAFIQETQYF.

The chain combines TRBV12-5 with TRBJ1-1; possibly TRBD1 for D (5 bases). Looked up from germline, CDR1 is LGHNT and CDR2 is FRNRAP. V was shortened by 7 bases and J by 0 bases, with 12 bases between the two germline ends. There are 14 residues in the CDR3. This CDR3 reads CASAPGGMNTEAFF. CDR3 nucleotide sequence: TGTGCTAGTGCCCCTGGGGGGATGAACACTGAAGCTTTCTTT.

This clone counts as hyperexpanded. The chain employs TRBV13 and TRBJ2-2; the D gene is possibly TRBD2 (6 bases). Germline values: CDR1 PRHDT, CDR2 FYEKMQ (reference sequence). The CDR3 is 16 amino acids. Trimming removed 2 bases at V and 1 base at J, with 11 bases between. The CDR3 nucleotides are TGTGCCAGCAGCTTACTTACTAGCTGGAACACCGGGGAGCTGTTTTTT. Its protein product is CASSLLTSWNTGELFF.

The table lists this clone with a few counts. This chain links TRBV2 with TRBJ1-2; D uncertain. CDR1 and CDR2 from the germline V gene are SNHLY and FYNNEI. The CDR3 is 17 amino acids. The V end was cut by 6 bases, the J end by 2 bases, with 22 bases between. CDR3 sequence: CASRLRTDGVLNYGYTF. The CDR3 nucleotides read TGTGCCAGCAGACTACGGACTGATGGAGTTTTAAACTATGGCTACACCTTC.

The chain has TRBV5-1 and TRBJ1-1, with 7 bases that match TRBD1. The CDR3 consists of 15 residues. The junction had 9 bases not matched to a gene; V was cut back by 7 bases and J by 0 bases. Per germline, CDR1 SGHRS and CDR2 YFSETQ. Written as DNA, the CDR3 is TGCGCCAGCGCTAGGGCAGGGGGTATGAACACTGAAGCTTTCTTT. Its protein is CASARAGGMNTEAFF.

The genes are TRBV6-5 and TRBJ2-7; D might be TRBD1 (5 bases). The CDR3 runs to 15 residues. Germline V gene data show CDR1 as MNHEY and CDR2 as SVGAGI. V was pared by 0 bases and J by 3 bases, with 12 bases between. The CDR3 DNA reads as TGTGCCAGCAGTTACTCGTGGTCAGGGAACTACGAGCAGTACTTC. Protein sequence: CASSYSWSGNYEQYF.

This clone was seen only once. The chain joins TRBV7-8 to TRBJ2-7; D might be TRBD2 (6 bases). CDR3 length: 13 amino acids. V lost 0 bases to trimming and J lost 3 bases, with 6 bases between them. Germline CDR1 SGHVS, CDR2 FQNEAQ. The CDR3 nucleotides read TGTGCCAGCAGCTTAGCGCGGGACTACGAGCAGTACTTC. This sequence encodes CASSLARDYEQYF. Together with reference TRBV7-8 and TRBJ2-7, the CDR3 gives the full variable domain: GAGVSQSPRYKVAKRGQDVALRCDPISGHVSLFWYQQALGQGPEFLTYFQNEAQLDKSGLPSDRFFAERPEGSVSTLKIQRTQQEDSAVYLCASSLARDYEQYFGPGTRLTVT.

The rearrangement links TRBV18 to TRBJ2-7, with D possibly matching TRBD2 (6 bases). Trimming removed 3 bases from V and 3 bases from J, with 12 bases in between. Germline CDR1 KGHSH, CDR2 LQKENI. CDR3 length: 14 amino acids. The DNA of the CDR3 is TGTGCCAGCTCACCCGTGGTAGCGGTCTACGAGCAGTACTTC. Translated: CASSPVVAVYEQYF.

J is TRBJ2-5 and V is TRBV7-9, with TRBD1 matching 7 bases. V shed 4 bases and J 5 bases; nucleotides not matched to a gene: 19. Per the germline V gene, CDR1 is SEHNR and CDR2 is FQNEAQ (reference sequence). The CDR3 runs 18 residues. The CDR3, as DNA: TGTGCCAGCAGCTCCCGACACCGGGACAGAACTACATGGGAGACCCAGTACTTC. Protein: CASSSRHRDRTTWETQYF.

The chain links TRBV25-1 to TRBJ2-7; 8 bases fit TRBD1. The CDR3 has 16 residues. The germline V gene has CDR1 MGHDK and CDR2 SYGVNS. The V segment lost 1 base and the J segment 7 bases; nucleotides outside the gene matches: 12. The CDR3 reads CASSELGAGGAGEQYF. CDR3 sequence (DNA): TGTGCCAGCAGTGAATTAGGGGCAGGGGGCGCGGGGGAGCAGTACTTC.

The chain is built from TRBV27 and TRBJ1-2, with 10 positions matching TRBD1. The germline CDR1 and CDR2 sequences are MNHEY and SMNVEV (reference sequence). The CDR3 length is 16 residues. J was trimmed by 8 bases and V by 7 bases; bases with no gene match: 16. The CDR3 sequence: CASKFRDRGLLGGYTF. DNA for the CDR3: TGTGCCAGCAAATTCCGGGACAGGGGATTGTTAGGAGGCTACACCTTC.

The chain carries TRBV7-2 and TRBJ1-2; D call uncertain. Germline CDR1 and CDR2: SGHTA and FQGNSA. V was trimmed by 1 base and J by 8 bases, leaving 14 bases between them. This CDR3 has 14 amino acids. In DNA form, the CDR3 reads TGTGCCAGCAGCTTAGGAGGCCCCAGTTACGGCTACACCTTC. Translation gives CASSLGGPSYGYTF. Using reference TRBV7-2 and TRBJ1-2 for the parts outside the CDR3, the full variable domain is GAGVSQSPSNKVTEKGKDVELRCDPISGHTALYWYRQSLGQGLEFLIYFQGNSAPDKSGLPSDRFSAERTGGSVSTLTIQRTQQEDSAVYLCASSLGGPSYGYTFGSGTRLTVV.

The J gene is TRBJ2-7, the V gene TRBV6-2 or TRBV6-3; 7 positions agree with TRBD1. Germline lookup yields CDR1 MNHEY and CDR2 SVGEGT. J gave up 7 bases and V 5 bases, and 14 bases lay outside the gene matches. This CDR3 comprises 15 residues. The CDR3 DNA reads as TGTGCCAGCAGTCCCTTAGGACAGGCGTCGGGGGAGCAGTACTTC. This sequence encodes CASSPLGQASGEQYF.

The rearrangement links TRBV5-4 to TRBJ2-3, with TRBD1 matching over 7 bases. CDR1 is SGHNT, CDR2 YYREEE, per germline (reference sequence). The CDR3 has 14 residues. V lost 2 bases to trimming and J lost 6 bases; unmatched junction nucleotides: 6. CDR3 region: CASSFDRVKDTQYF. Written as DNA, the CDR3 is TGTGCCAGCAGCTTTGACAGGGTGAAGGATACGCAGTATTTT.

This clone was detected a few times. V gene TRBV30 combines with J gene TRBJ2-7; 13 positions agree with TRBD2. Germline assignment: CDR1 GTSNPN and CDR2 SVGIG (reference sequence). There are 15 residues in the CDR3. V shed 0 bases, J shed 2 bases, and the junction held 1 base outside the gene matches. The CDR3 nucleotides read TGTGCCTGGAGTGTACTAGCGGGAGGGACCTACGAGCAGTACTTC. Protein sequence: CAWSVLAGGTYEQYF.

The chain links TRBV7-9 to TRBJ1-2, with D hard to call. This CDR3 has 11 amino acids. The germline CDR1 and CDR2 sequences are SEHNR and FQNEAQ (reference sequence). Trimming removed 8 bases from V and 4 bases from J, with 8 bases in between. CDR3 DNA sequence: TGTGCCAGCGAGAGTGGCTATGGCTACACCTTC. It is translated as CASESGYGYTF.

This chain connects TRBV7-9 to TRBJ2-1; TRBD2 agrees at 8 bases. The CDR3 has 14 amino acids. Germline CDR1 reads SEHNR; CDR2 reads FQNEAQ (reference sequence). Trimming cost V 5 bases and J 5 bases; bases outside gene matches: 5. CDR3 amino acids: CASSKTSVDNEQFF. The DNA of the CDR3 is TGTGCCAGCAGCAAGACTAGCGTCGACAATGAGCAGTTCTTC.

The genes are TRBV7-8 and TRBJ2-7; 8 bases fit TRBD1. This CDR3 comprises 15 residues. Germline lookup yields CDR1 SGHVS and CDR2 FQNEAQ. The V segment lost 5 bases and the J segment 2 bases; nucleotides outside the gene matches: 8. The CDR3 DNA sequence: TGTGCCAGCAGCCGAGGGACAGGAGATACCTACGAGCAGTACTTC. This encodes CASSRGTGDTYEQYF.

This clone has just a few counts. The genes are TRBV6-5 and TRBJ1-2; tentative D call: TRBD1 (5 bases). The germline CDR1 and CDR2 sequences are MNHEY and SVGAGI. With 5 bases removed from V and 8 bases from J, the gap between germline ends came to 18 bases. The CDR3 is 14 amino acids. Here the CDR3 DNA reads TGTGCCAGCAGTCAGCCTGGAGGGGTGACCGGCTACACCTTC. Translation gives CASSQPGGVTGYTF.

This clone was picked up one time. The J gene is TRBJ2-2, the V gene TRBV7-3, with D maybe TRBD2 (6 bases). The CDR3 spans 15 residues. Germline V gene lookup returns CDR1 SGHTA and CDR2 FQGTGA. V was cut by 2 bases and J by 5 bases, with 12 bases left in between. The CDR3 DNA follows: TGTGCCAGCAGCTTAGCTGCGGGATCAACCGGGGAGCTGTTTTTT. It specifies CASSLAAGSTGELFF.

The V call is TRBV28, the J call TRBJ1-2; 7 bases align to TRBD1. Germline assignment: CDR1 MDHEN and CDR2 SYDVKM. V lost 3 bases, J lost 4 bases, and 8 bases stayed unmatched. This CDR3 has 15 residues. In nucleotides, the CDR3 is TGTGCCAGCAGTTTCCGGGACAGACCTAGCTATGGCTACACCTTC. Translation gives CASSFRDRPSYGYTF.